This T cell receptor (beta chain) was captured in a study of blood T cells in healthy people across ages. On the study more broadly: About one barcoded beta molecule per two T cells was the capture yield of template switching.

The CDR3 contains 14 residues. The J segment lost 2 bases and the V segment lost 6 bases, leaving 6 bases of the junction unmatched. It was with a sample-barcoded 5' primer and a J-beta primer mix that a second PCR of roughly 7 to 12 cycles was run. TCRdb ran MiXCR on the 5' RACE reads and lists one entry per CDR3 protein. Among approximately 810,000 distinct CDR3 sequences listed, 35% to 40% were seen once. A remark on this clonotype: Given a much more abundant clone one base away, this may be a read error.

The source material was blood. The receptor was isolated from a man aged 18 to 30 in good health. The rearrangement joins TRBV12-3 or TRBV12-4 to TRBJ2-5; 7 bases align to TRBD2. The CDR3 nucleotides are TGTGCCAGCAGCCGGCGGGGGAAACAAGAGACCCAGTACTTC. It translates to CASSRRGKQETQYF.